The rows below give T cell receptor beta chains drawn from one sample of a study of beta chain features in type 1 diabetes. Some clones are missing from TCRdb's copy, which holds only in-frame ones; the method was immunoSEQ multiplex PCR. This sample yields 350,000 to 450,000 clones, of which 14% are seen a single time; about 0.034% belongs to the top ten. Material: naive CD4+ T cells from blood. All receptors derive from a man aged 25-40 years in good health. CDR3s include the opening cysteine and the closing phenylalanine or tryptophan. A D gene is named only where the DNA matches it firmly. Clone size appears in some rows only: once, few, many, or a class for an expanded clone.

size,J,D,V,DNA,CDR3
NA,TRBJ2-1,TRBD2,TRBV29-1,TGCAGCGGCGGGGAGCGGGGTGCTTACAATGAGCAGTTCTTC,CSGGERGAYNEQFF
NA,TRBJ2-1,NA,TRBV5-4,TGTGCCAGCAGCCCATCCGGGGGAGTGCGCTACAATGAGCAGTTCTTC,CASSPSGGVRYNEQFF
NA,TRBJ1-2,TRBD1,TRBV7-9,TGTGCCAGCAGCGACAGGGACGGAAGCTATGGCTACACCTTC,CASSDRDGSYGYTF
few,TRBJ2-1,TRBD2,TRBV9,TGTGCCAGCAGCGAGACTAGCGGGAGGGAATGGTCCTACAATGAGCAGTTCTTC,CASSETSGREWSYNEQFF
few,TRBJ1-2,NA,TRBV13,TGTGCCAGCAGATATACGGGACGCTCTGGCTACACCTTC,CASRYTGRSGYTF
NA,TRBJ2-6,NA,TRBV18,TGTGCCAGCTCACCACTTGGGGGGAGCTCTGGGGCCAACGTCCTGACTTTC,CASSPLGGSSGANVLTF
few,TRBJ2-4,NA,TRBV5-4,TGTGCCAGCAGCTTGGCAGGGGCGAAGATTCAGTACTTC,CASSLAGAKIQYF
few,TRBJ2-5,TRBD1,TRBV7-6,TGTGCCAGCAGCCCGACAGGGGGCCCTCTCCAAGAGACCCAGTACTTC,CASSPTGGPLQETQYF
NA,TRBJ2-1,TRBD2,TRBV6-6,TGTGCCAGCGTTAGCGGGAATCTTGGCAATGAGCAGTTCTTC,CASVSGNLGNEQFF
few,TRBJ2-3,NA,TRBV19,TGTGCCAGTAAACCACGTCGGACCACAGATACGCAGTATTTT,CASKPRRTTDTQYF
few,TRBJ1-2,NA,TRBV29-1,TGCAGCGTTGTATCTGAGACCCGGGATGGCTACACCTTC,CSVVSETRDGYTF
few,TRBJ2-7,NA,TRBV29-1,TGCAGCGTTGAAGATCGAGTGCGGGGACGGTACGAGCAGTACTTC,CSVEDRVRGRYEQYF
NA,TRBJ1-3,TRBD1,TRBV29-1,TGCAGCGTCATACAGGGGGAGACCCTCTCTGGAAACACCATATATTTT,CSVIQGETLSGNTIYF
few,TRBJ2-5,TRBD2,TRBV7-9,TGTGCCAGCAGCTTAGAGGCACTAGCGGGAGAGACCCAGTACTTC,CASSLEALAGETQYF
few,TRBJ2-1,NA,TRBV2,TGTGCCAGCCGAACGGGGCGTAGCTCCTACAATGAGCAGTTCTTC,CASRTGRSSYNEQFF
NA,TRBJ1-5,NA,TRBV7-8,TGTGCCAGCAGCTCGATACAGGGCACGGATCAGCCCCAGCATTTT,CASSSIQGTDQPQHF
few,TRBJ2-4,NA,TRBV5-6,TGTGCCAGCAGCTTAGCAATTCCCCTAGCCAAAAACATTCAGTACTTC,CASSLAIPLAKNIQYF
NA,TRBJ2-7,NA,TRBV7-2,TGTGCCAGCAGCTTAGGAAGGGAAATAGTCTACGAGCAGTACTTC,CASSLGREIVYEQYF
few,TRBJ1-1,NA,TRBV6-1,TGTGCCAGCAGTGACCTCAGACTGGAGAACACTGAAGCTTTCTTT,CASSDLRLENTEAFF
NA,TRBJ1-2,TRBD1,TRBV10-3,TGTGCCATCAGTGAGACAGGGGAAGGGTATGGCTACACCTTC,CAISETGEGYGYTF
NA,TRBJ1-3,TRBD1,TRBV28,TGTGCCAGCAGTGGCACAGGGGAAGACACCATATATTTT,CASSGTGEDTIYF
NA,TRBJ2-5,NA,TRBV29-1,TGCAGCGTTGAATACCGGCTTAACCAGTACTTC,CSVEYRLNQYF
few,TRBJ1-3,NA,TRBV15,TGTGCCACCATCTTCGGGAGCTCTGGAAACACCATATATTTT,CATIFGSSGNTIYF
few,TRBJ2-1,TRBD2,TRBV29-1,TGCAGCGTCAGCGGGAGCTACTCCTACAATGAGCAGTTCTTC,CSVSGSYSYNEQFF
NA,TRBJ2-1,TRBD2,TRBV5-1,TGCGCCAGCAGCTCCCCGGGACTAGCGGGGTACAATGAGCAGTTCTTC,CASSSPGLAGYNEQFF
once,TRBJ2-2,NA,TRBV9,TGTGCCAGCAGCGTGGGGCTAAGCACCGGGGAGCTGTTTTTT,CASSVGLSTGELFF
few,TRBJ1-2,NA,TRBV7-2,TGTGCCAGCAGCTTAGGATCCCGGTCGTTGCGGGGCTACACCTTC,CASSLGSRSLRGYTF
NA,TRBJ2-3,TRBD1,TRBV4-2,TGTGCCAGCAGCTTAGGGACAGGAGGCACAGATACGCAGTATTTT,CASSLGTGGTDTQYF
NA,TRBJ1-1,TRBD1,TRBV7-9,TGTGCCAGCAGCTCACCGGGACAGGGAAGGTTGTTAACTGAAGCTTTCTTT,CASSSPGQGRLLTEAFF
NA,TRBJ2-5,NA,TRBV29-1,TGCAGCGTTGACCCGAATCGCCAAGAGACCCAGTACTTC,CSVDPNRQETQYF
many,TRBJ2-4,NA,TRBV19,TGTGCCAGTAGTATTATCGGCATTCAGTACTTC,CASSIIGIQYF
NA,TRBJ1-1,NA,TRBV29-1,TGCAGCGTGGAGGGGGGTAACACTGAAGCTTTCTTT,CSVEGGNTEAFF
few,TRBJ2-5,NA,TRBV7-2,TGTGCCAGCAGCTTAGGTGGGCAGGGGCGAGAGACCCAGTACTTC,CASSLGGQGRETQYF
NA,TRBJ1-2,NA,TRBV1,TGCACCAGTTCTGGGACAGGGTTTGACAATGGCTACACCTTC,CTSSGTGFDNGYTF
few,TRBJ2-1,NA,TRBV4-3,TGCGCCAGCAGCCTCCAGGGAGGCGGGTACAATGAGCAGTTCTTC,CASSLQGGGYNEQFF
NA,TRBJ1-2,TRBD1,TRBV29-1,TGCAGCGCAGGGACAGGGCAAAACTATGGCTACACCTTC,CSAGTGQNYGYTF
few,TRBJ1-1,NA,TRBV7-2,TGTGCCAGCAGCTTAGCGACTGAAGCTTTCTTT,CASSLATEAFF
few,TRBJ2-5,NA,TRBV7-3,TGTGCCAGCAGCTTGGTAGGCACAGCTCCATATCAAGAGACCCAGTACTTC,CASSLVGTAPYQETQYF
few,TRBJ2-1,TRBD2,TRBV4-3,TGCGCCAGCGGGCTAGCGGCCACCTACAATGAGCAGTTCTTC,CASGLAATYNEQFF
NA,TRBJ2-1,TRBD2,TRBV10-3,TGTGCCATCAATGGACTAGCGGGTTACAATGAGCAGTTCTTC,CAINGLAGYNEQFF
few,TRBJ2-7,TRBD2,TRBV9,TGTGCCAGCAGCGGGACTAGCGGGGGCTACGAGCAGTACTTC,CASSGTSGGYEQYF
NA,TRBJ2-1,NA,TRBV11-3,TGTGCCAGCGAAGGATTAGCCGTCAATGAGCAGTTCTTC,CASEGLAVNEQFF
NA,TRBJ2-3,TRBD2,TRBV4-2,TGTGCCAGCAGCCAGACCGGGACTACCGACACAGATACGCAGTATTTT,CASSQTGTTDTDTQYF
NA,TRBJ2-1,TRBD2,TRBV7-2,TGTGCCAGCAGCCTTAGTAGGTTCGCGGGAGCCTACAATGAGCAGTTCTTC,CASSLSRFAGAYNEQFF
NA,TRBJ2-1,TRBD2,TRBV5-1,TGCGCCAGCAGCTTGCCGGCGGGAGGGCCTAATGAGCAGTTCTTC,CASSLPAGGPNEQFF
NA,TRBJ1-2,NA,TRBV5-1,TGCGCCAGCAGCTTGGTAGGAAATGGCTACACCTTC,CASSLVGNGYTF
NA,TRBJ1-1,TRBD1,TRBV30,TGTGCCTGGGGACACAGGGGAAGGAACACTGAAGCTTTCTTT,CAWGHRGRNTEAFF
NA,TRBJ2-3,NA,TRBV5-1,TGCGCCAGCAGCCTGCGAGGGCAAGGCGATACGCAGTATTTT,CASSLRGQGDTQYF
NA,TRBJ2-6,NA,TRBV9,TGTGCCAGCAGCGTAGTCAGGGCCTCTGGGGCCAACGTCCTGACTTTC,CASSVVRASGANVLTF
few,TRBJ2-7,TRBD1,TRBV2,TGTGCCAGCAAACCGAATAGGGACAGCTCCTACGAGCAGTACTTC,CASKPNRDSSYEQYF
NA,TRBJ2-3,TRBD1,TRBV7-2,TGTGCCAGCAGCCTGGGACAGACCGCAGATACGCAGTATTTT,CASSLGQTADTQYF